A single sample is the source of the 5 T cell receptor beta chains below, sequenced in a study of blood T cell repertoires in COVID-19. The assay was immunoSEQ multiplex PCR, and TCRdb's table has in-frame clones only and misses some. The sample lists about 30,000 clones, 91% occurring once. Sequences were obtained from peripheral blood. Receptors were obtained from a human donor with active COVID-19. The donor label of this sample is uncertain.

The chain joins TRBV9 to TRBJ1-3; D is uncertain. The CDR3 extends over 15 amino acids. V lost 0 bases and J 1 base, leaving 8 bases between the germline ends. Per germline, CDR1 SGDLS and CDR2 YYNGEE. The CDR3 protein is CASSVARGSGNTIYF. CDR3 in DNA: TGTGCCAGCAGCGTAGCTCGGGGATCTGGAAACACCATATATTTT.

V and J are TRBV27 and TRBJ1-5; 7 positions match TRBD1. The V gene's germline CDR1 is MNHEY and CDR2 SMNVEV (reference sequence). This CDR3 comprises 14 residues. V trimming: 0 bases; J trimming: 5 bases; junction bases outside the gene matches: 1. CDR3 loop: CASSLSQGDQPQHF. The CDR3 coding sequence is TGTGCCAGCAGTTTATCCCAGGGGGATCAGCCCCAGCATTTT.

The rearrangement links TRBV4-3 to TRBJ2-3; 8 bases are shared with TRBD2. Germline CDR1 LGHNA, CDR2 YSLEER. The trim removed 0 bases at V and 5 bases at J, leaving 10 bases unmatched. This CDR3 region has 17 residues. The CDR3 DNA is TGCGCCAGCAGCCAAGACATAAGCGGGAGAATAGGAGATACGCAGTATTTT. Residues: CASSQDISGRIGDTQYF.

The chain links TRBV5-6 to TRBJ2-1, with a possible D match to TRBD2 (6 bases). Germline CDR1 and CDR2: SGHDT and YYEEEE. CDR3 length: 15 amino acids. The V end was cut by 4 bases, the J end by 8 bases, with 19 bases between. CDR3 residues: CASSLRDWGVDEQFF. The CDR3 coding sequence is TGTGCCAGCAGCCTCCGGGACTGGGGGGTCGATGAGCAGTTCTTC.

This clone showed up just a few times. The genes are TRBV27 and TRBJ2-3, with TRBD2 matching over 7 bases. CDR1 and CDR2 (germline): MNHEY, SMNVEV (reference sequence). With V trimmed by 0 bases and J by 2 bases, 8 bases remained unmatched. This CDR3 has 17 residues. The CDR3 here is CASSLSGGAGSTDTQYF. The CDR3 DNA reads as TGTGCCAGCAGTTTATCCGGGGGAGCGGGGTCCACAGATACGCAGTATTTT.